These T cell receptor beta chains were read from a single sample in a study of cytomegalovirus exposure and HLA in healthy donors. The assay was immunoSEQ multiplex PCR, and TCRdb's table has in-frame clones only and misses some. Of some 130,000 clones in the sample, more than 60% are singletons; the top ten hold roughly 1.5%. The specimen was PBMCs. The receptors were sampled from a young woman in good health and CMV-seronegative. CDR3s include the opening cysteine and the closing phenylalanine or tryptophan. The order of the fields is clone size, V gene, J gene, CDR3 protein. The size field is filled for only some rows; it gives once, few, many or a size class.

.	TRBV27	TRBJ1-2	CASSRNRATRTF
.	TRBV7-6	TRBJ2-1	CASSFGGPGNEQFF
few	TRBV4-1	TRBJ1-5	CASALREGEPQHF
.	TRBV5-6	TRBJ2-2	CASSRGSGELFF
.	TRBV7-8	TRBJ1-5	CASSTRQGPFSNQPQHF
once	TRBV27	TRBJ1-1	CASSFTGAGTEAFF
.	TRBV5-6	TRBJ1-1	CASRKDITGPEAFF
.	TRBV29-1	TRBJ1-3	CSVVSRSGNTIYF
.	TRBV7-2	TRBJ1-2	CASSPFGGALLYGYTF
.	TRBV11-2	TRBJ2-1	CASSFGTGENEQFF
.	TRBV5-1	TRBJ2-1	CASSLAASGGNEQFF
.	TRBV13	TRBJ2-3	CASSPQREIDTQYF
few	TRBV4-1	TRBJ2-7	CASSPLASSYEQYF
.	TRBV14	TRBJ2-1	CASAEVAAYNEQFF
.	TRBV19	TRBJ1-1	CASKETGVNTEAFF
few	TRBV7-2	TRBJ2-5	CASSLAGGETQYF
.	TRBV7-2	TRBJ2-3	CASSLRTSGITDTQYF
.	TRBV5-1	TRBJ2-2	CASHPTGGVAGELFF
.	TRBV30	TRBJ2-1	CASRSGFYNEQFF
.	TRBV6-5	.	CASSYGQSEQYF
.	TRBV5-1	TRBJ2-3	CASRLTPTSVPSTDTQYF
.	TRBV6-5	TRBJ2-5	CASSYTQGAKLETQYF
.	TRBV18	TRBJ2-5	CASSPTLEGAGETQYF
.	TRBV5-1	TRBJ2-2	CASSLNRGQRNTGELFF
.	TRBV10-2	TRBJ1-1	CASEVGLNTEAFF
once	TRBV10-3	TRBJ1-1	CAISESKGGKTEAFF
once	TRBV5-1	TRBJ2-3	CASSQLASSTDTQYF
.	TRBV7-2	TRBJ2-3	CASSLGSTDTQYF
.	TRBV6-6	TRBJ1-1	CASRPANLEAFF
.	TRBV7-8	TRBJ2-1	CASSPGLAGVYEQFF
.	TRBV7-9	TRBJ1-1	CASSHSVDTEAFF
.	TRBV27	TRBJ2-6	CASLDSGANVLTF
few	TRBV6-5	TRBJ2-1	CASSYSAEGGDEQFF
.	TRBV2	TRBJ2-2	CASSGLGSGAGELFF
.	TRBV30	TRBJ2-3	CAWSNRGDTDTQYF
.	TRBV18	TRBJ1-2	CASTRTPDGYTF